This T cell receptor (beta chain) was recovered during a study of blood T cell repertoires in COVID-19. Study details: There were acute and convalescent COVID-19 samples, and they came from the United States, Italy and Spain. PBMCs, B-cell-depleted T cells, or T cells provided the cDNA or gDNA that made up the material.

Original processing notes: Using reference gene primer amplification, nucleated cell counts were estimated. Data came from immunoSEQ multiplex PCR; TCRdb stores just in-frame clones and leaves some out. For V, J and clone size, that table is used; D and trimming come from the DNA. The data show tens of thousands of clones, about 91% seen once. This clone was counted between two and nine times. This CDR3 spans 14 amino acids. Looked up from germline, CDR1 is MDHEN and CDR2 is SYDVKM. Trimming cost V 8 bases and J 6 bases, with 20 bases left between them. What was sequenced was peripheral blood. This TCR was recovered from a woman in her 70s with acute or convalescent COVID-19. This chain connects TRBV28 to TRBJ2-7; tentatively, D is TRBD1 (7 bases). In DNA, the CDR3 is TGTGCCAGCGTGACCAGGGGGGAGCGCGGCGAGCAGTACTTC. It is translated as CASVTRGERGEQYF.